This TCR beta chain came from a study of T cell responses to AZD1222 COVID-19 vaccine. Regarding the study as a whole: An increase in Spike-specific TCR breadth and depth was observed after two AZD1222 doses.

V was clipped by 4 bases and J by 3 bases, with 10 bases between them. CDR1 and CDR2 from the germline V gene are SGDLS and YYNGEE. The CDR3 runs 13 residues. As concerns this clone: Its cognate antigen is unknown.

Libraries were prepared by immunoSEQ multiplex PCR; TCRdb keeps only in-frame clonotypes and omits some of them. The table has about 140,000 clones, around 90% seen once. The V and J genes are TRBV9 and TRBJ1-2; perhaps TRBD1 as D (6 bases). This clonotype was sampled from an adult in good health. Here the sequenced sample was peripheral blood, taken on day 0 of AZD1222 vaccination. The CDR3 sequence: CASSLDRDYGYTF. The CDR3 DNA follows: TGTGCCAGCAGCTTGGACAGAGACTATGGCTACACCTTC.